The 13 T cell receptor beta chains listed next were all sequenced from one sample in a study of cytomegalovirus exposure and HLA in healthy donors. PCR involved 60 Vbeta and 13 Jbeta primers. The table came from immunoSEQ multiplex PCR; TCRdb's copy has only in-frame clones and leaves some out. The table includes 110,000 or so clones, approximately 80% detected once. Material for sequencing was PBMCs. The receptor set was obtained from a young woman in good health and CMV-seropositive.

CDR3 nucleotide sequence: TGTGCCAGCAGCCACGGCAGAAGCGGGGGGGCAGGAGAGACCCAGTACTTC. The encoded protein is CASSHGRSGGAGETQYF. The chain has TRBV11-2 and TRBJ2-5, with 10 bases fitting TRBD2. Germline values: CDR1 SGHAT, CDR2 FQNNGV. Germline trimming cut 5 bases from V and 4 bases from J; bases unmatched to any gene: 13. This CDR3 is 17 amino acids long.

This clone occurred a few times. The chain employs TRBV27 and TRBJ2-3; D might be TRBD1 (7 bases). The V gene's germline CDR1 is MNHEY and CDR2 SMNVEV (reference sequence). The CDR3 extends over 17 amino acids. Trimming removed 0 bases at V and 1 base at J, with 14 bases between. Written as DNA, the CDR3 is TGTGCCAGCAGTTTATCGAGTGGAGGGGGCGGCACAGATACGCAGTATTTT. It specifies CASSLSSGGGGTDTQYF.

The chain employs TRBV29-1 and TRBJ2-3; weak D call: TRBD2 (6 bases). The germline V gene encodes CDR1 SQVTM and CDR2 ANQGSEA. The CDR3 spans 11 residues. V shed 6 bases and J shed 9 bases, with 13 bases lying between them. CDR3: CSVGGDPTQYF. The CDR3 DNA reads as TGCAGCGTCGGAGGGGACCCCACGCAGTATTTT.

The chain links TRBV30 to TRBJ1-5; 10 bases agree with TRBD1. CDR1 is GTSNPN, CDR2 SVGIG, per germline (reference sequence). After removal of 3 bases from V and 6 bases from J, the junction contained 2 bases not matched to a gene. This CDR3 has 13 residues. In DNA, the CDR3 is TGTGCCTGGAGCCGGACAGGGGGTCAGCCCCAGCATTTT. Residues: CAWSRTGGQPQHF.

This chain connects TRBV7-6 to TRBJ2-5; TRBD1 might be the D (5 bases). Trimming removed 3 bases from V and 2 bases from J, with 7 bases in between. The length of the CDR3 is 13 residues. Germline V lookup: CDR1 SGHVS, CDR2 FNYEAQ. This CDR3 is CASSLGQQETQYF. CDR3 coding DNA: TGTGCCAGCAGCTTGGGGCAGCAAGAGACCCAGTACTTC.

Comments on this clone: Other DNA sequences within the sample encode an identical CDR3. This chain joins TRBV5-1 and TRBJ2-5; D is possibly TRBD1 (6 bases). Germline V gene data show CDR1 as SGHRS and CDR2 as YFSETQ. V lost 0 bases, J lost 2 bases, and 11 bases lay in between. The CDR3 is 15 amino acids. This CDR3 is CASSLAGQTQETQYF. The CDR3 DNA sequence: TGCGCCAGCAGCTTGGCTGGACAGACACAAGAGACCCAGTACTTC. Full variable domain (missing parts from reference TRBV5-1 and TRBJ2-5): KAGVTQTPRYLIKTRGQQVTLSCSPISGHRSVSWYQQTPGQGLQFLFEYFSETQRNKGNFPGRFSGRQFSNSRSEMNVSTLELGDSALYLCASSLAGQTQETQYFGPGTRLLVL.

For this clone: Its ends do not fully match the called genes, so a read error is possible. The V gene is TRBV7-3, the J gene TRBJ2-2; 7 positions agree with TRBD2. This CDR3 comprises 16 residues. Germline lookup yields CDR1 SGHTA and CDR2 FQGTGA. The chain's CDR3 is CSSSLIDRGEDGELFF. The CDR3 coding sequence is TGTTCCAGCAGCTTAATTGACCGGGGGGAGGACGGGGAGCTGTTTTTT.

The chain links TRBV6-1 to TRBJ2-7; 11 nucleotides match TRBD1. The CDR3 length is 19 residues. V lost 2 bases to trimming and J lost 6 bases; unmatched junction nucleotides: 18. Germline-derived CDR1 and CDR2 are MNHNS and SASEGT. The DNA for the CDR3 is TGTGCCAGCAGTGAATTGTCTCTTTTTTTTGGGACAGGGGGTTCCGAGCAGTACTTC. This codes for CASSELSLFFGTGGSEQYF.

The chain employs TRBV4-1 and TRBJ2-7; weak D call: TRBD1 (6 bases). CDR1 and CDR2 from the germline V gene are MGHRA and YSYEKL. This CDR3 has 15 amino acids. Trimming removed 0 bases at V and 7 bases at J, with 16 bases between. Here the CDR3 reads CASSQDWGQSREQYF. The CDR3 nucleotides are TGCGCCAGCAGCCAAGATTGGGGGCAGTCTCGTGAGCAGTACTTC.

The V call is TRBV5-1, the J call TRBJ1-3, with D unresolved. The germline V and J ends were trimmed by 5 bases and 0 bases, with 18 bases remaining between them. Germline V CDR1 and CDR2: SGHRS, YFSETQ. The CDR3 loop spans 17 amino acids. DNA of the CDR3: TGCGCCAGCAGTTACGAGGGCGGTGGAAGCTCTGGAAACACCATATATTTT. This gives the protein CASSYEGGGSSGNTIYF.

V gene TRBV6-6 combines with J gene TRBJ1-5; the D gene is possibly TRBD1 (5 bases). Germline V gene data show CDR1 as MNHNY and CDR2 as SVGAGI (reference sequence). Trimming shortened V by 8 bases and J by 7 bases, and 21 bases separated the two germline ends. The CDR3 is 15 amino acids. Written as DNA, the CDR3 is TGTGCCAGCGGGGGGGACCCAGCCGAACGACAGCCCCAGCATTTT. Its protein product is CASGGDPAERQPQHF.

The V and J genes are TRBV4-1 and TRBJ2-3, with D perhaps matching TRBD1 or TRBD2 (5 bases each). CDR3 size: 14 residues. V was trimmed by 8 bases and J by 1 base, leaving 13 bases between them. CDR1 and CDR2 (germline): MGHRA, YSYEKL. The CDR3 DNA reads TGCGCCAGCCGCCGGGGCTTGGGCACAGATACGCAGTATTTT. Amino acid sequence: CASRRGLGTDTQYF.

The chain has TRBV14 and TRBJ2-4, with TRBD2 matching over 8 bases. V gave up 4 bases and J gave up 2 bases; unmatched junction bases: 7. CDR1 is SGHDN, CDR2 FVKESK, per germline. This CDR3 contains 16 residues. The CDR3 spells CASSLTGGASKNIQYF. The CDR3 DNA is TGTGCCAGCAGCCTGACCGGGGGGGCGTCCAAAAACATTCAGTACTTC.